A single sample is the source of the 10 T cell receptor beta chains below, sequenced in a study of blood T cell repertoires in COVID-19. Here immunoSEQ multiplex PCR was the method, and the copy in TCRdb shows in-frame clones only, minus some. The sample lists 250,000 or so clones, about 90% occurring once. Specimen: peripheral blood. The receptor set was obtained from a man aged 18-30 years with active or convalescent COVID-19.

The chain recombines TRBV7-8 with TRBJ1-1, with D maybe TRBD1 (6 bases). The V end was cut by 7 bases, the J end by 4 bases, with 19 bases between. CDR3 length: 15 residues. Germline values: CDR1 SGHVS, CDR2 FQNEAQ. CDR3 in amino acids: CASTQYTTGTTEAFF. CDR3 DNA sequence: TGTGCCAGCACCCAATATACCACAGGGACCACTGAAGCTTTCTTT.

This clone was detected a few times. V usage is TRBV4-1 and J usage is TRBJ1-2, with a possible D match to TRBD1 (5 bases). Germline V gives CDR1 MGHRA, CDR2 YSYEKL. The CDR3 sequence is 14 residues long. V lost 0 bases and J lost 4, with 9 bases in between. CDR3 region: CASSQDRVVYGYTF. CDR3 DNA: TGCGCCAGCAGCCAAGACAGGGTGGTCTATGGCTACACCTTC.

This clone turned up a few times. The V call is TRBV28, the J call TRBJ1-1; 10 positions agree with TRBD1. Germline values: CDR1 MDHEN, CDR2 SYDVKM. The CDR3 is 13 residues long. V trimming: 6 bases; J trimming: 10 bases; junction bases outside the gene matches: 8. CDR3 amino acids: CASRKDRGPGAFF. Written as DNA, the CDR3 is TGTGCCAGCAGAAAAGACAGGGGGCCCGGAGCTTTCTTT. The full variable domain, its missing parts supplied by reference TRBV28 and TRBJ1-1, is DVKVTQSSRYLVKRTGEKVFLECVQDMDHENMFWYRQDPGLGLRLIYFSYDVKMKEKGDIPEGYSVSREKKERFSLILESASTNQTSMYLCASRKDRGPGAFFGQGTRLTVV.

The genes are TRBV29-1 and TRBJ1-2, with 7 bases fitting TRBD1. The CDR3 contains 14 residues. Trimming took 4 bases from V and 6 from J; bases not matched to a gene: 11. Germline loops: CDR1 SQVTM, CDR2 ANQGSEA. The CDR3 nucleotides are TGCAGCGTTGTCCGAATGACAGGGTTAAATGGCTACACCTTC. Translating gives CSVVRMTGLNGYTF.

This clone was counted a few times. The rearrangement uses TRBV5-1 and TRBJ1-1; D is uncertain. CDR1 is SGHRS, CDR2 YFSETQ, per germline. Trimming pared 1 base from V and 0 bases from J, leaving 4 bases between. The CDR3 extends over 13 amino acids. The CDR3 loop is CASSLYMNTEAFF. The CDR3 region has the DNA TGCGCCAGCAGCTTGTACATGAACACTGAAGCTTTCTTT.

J is TRBJ2-7 and V is TRBV18; 9 nucleotides line up with TRBD1. This CDR3 is built from 15 residues. After removal of 4 bases from V and 3 bases from J, the junction contained 7 bases not matched to a gene. The germline V gene has CDR1 KGHSH and CDR2 LQKENI. CDR3 amino acids: CASSLGDRAHYEQYF. The CDR3 DNA is TGTGCCAGCTCACTTGGGGACAGGGCGCACTACGAGCAGTACTTC.

The chain has TRBV15 and TRBJ1-2; 10 bases line up with TRBD1. Losses at the gene ends were 3 bases for V and 6 bases for J; bases not matched to a gene: 1. This CDR3 spans 13 amino acids. Germline assignment: CDR1 LNHNV and CDR2 YYDKDF (reference sequence). CDR3 amino acids: CATSRGTGDGYTF. For the CDR3, the DNA is TGTGCCACCAGCAGGGGGACAGGGGATGGCTACACCTTC.

The table lists this clone with a count of one. V usage is TRBV27 and J usage is TRBJ1-2; 12 bases line up with TRBD1. V trimming: 2 bases; J trimming: 8 bases; junction bases outside the gene matches: 6. This CDR3 has 15 amino acids. Per germline, CDR1 MNHEY and CDR2 SMNVEV (reference sequence). CDR3 coding DNA: TGTGCCAGCAGTTTAGAGGGACAGGGGGCTCTCGGCTACACCTTC. Protein: CASSLEGQGALGYTF.

The chain uses TRBV28 and TRBJ2-3; 10 bases are shared with TRBD2. V was pared by 5 bases and J by 7 bases, with 6 bases of the junction left unmatched. Germline V gene data show CDR1 as MDHEN and CDR2 as SYDVKM. The CDR3 covers 14 residues. The CDR3 region has the DNA TGTGCCAGCAGTCCGCAAGCGGGGGGGTATACGCAGTATTTT. Its protein is CASSPQAGGYTQYF.

The genes are TRBV6-5 and TRBJ1-2, with D possibly being TRBD1 (6 bases). Germline V gene sequence: CDR1 MNHEY, CDR2 SVGAGI. CDR3 size: 14 residues. The V end lost 2 bases, the J end lost 4 bases, and 11 bases lay between the germline ends. Written as DNA, the CDR3 is TGTGCCAGCAGTTACGGGGGACAATTCTATGGCTACACCTTC. As protein: CASSYGGQFYGYTF.